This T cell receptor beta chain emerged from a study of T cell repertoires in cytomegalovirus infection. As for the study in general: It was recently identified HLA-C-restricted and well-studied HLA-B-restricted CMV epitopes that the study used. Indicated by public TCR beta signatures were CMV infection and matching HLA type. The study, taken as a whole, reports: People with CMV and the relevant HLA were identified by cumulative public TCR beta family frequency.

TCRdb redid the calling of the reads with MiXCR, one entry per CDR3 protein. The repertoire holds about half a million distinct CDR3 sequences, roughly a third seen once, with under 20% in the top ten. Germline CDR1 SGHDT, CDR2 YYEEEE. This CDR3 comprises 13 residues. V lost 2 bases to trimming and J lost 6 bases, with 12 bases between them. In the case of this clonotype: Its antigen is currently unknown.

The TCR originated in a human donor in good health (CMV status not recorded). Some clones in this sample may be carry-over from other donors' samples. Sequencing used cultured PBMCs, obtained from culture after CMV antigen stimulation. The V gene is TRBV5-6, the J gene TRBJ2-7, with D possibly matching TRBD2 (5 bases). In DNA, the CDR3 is TGTGCCAGCAGCTTTAACGGGAATGGCGAGCAGTACTTC. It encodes CASSFNGNGEQYF.